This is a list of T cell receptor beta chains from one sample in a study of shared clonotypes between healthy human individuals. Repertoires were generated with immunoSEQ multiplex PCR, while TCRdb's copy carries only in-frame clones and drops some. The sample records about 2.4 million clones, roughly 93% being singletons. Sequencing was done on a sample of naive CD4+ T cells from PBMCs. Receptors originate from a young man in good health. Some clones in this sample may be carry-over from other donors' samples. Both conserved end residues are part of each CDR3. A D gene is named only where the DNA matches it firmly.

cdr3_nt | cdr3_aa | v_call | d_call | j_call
TGTGCCAGCAGCTTCGGGGCATCCTATGGCTACACCTTC | CASSFGASYGYTF | TRBV7-9 | . | TRBJ1-2
TGCAGCGTTGTCCTCCGTCGTTCTGAAGCTTTCTTT | CSVVLRRSEAFF | TRBV29-1 | . | TRBJ1-1
TGTGCCAGCAGTTATGGACCGGTGGGGAGAGGGGACGAGCAGTACTTC | CASSYGPVGRGDEQYF | TRBV6-5 | . | TRBJ2-7
TGTGCCAGCAGTTCCAGGCGCTTCGGGGGGAACACCATATATTTT | CASSSRRFGGNTIYF | TRBV28 | . | TRBJ1-3
TGTGCCAGCAGGAAGGAGTCAAACTATGGCTACACCTTC | CASRKESNYGYTF | TRBV7-9 | . | TRBJ1-2
TGTGCCAGCAGCCTACCCGGGACTAGCTCCGGGGAGCTGTTTTTT | CASSLPGTSSGELFF | TRBV2 | TRBD2 | TRBJ2-2
TGTGCCAGCAGCCCCGGGGACTTTCTAGTGGGGACCCAGTACTTC | CASSPGDFLVGTQYF | TRBV7-9 | . | TRBJ2-5
TGTGCCAGCAGTCCAGGGGCAGATACGCAGTATTTT | CASSPGADTQYF | TRBV28 | . | TRBJ2-3
TGTGCCAGCAGTGATCCGGGGGTGGGGAGCACTGAAGCTTTCTTT | CASSDPGVGSTEAFF | TRBV25-1 | . | TRBJ1-1
TGTGCCAGCAGGGGGACAGGGGGGGCCTACGAGCAGTACTTC | CASRGTGGAYEQYF | TRBV6-5 | TRBD1 | TRBJ2-7
TGTGCCAGCAGCTTAGTAGCTAGCGGAAAAGAGACCCAGTACTTC | CASSLVASGKETQYF | TRBV7-8 | TRBD2 | TRBJ2-5
TGTGCCAGCAGAGACACTTACACAGATACGCAGTATTTT | CASRDTYTDTQYF | TRBV6-1 | . | TRBJ2-3